What follows describes a single T cell receptor beta chain. The sample is drawn from a study of blood T cell repertoires in COVID-19. The CDR3 spans 13 residues. V lost 8 bases and J lost 5; bases outside the gene matches: 8. CDR1 MNHEY and CDR2 SVGAGI come from the germline V gene. Some clones are missing from TCRdb's copy, which holds only in-frame ones; the method was immunoSEQ multiplex PCR. The table has some 93,000 clones, 86% seen once. This sequence joins TRBV6-5 and TRBJ2-7; 8 positions agree with TRBD1. The specimen was peripheral blood. The sequence was collected from a man in his 60s with acute or convalescent COVID-19. As DNA, the CDR3 is TGTGCCAGCCAATGGACAGGGCTCCACGAGCAGTACTTC. It codes for CASQWTGLHEQYF.